This paragraph covers one TCR beta chain sequence. Sequenced by immunoSEQ multiplex PCR; TCRdb stores in-frame clones only, minus some. Of about 3,500 clones listed, roughly 42% are singletons. The sample is drawn from a study of T cells in localized non-small cell lung cancer. V was clipped by 0 bases and J by 4 bases; unmatched bases: 9. Germline CDR1 is GTSNPN and CDR2 is SVGIG (reference sequence). This CDR3 is 16 amino acids long. This sequence originates from a male donor aged 60 or over with stage I lung adenocarcinoma. Sequenced material: lung tumor tissue, taken before any cancer treatment. This rearrangement joins TRBV30 to TRBJ1-2; 9 nucleotides match TRBD1. The CDR3 region has the DNA TGTGCCTGGAGTGTACGGGAAACAGGGGGCAGCTATGGCTACACCTTC. Amino acid sequence: CAWSVRETGGSYGYTF.